This T cell receptor (beta chain) was sequenced in a study of blood T cell repertoires in COVID-19. Study in general: Sources were T cells, B-cell-depleted T cells, or PBMCs; the material itself was cDNA or gDNA.

Trimming left V 1 base short and J 8 bases short, with 8 bases between. The CDR3 totals 12 residues. Per the germline V gene, CDR1 is MDHEN and CDR2 is SYDVKM. Study processing details: Estimated nucleated cell counts came from reference gene primer amplification. Assay: immunoSEQ multiplex PCR; the TCRdb copy retains only in-frame clones and omits some. The DNA was the basis for D and trimming; V, J and clone size are from that table. Seen here are roughly 70,000 clones, roughly 85% observed once, and the top ten hold more than 15%. The rearrangement joins TRBV28 to TRBJ1-1; D not certain. The receptor's source is an elderly woman with acute or convalescent COVID-19. Sample: peripheral blood. DNA for the CDR3: TGTGCCAGCAGTTTATCCCGAGTAGAAGCTTTCTTT. Translated, it gives CASSLSRVEAFF.